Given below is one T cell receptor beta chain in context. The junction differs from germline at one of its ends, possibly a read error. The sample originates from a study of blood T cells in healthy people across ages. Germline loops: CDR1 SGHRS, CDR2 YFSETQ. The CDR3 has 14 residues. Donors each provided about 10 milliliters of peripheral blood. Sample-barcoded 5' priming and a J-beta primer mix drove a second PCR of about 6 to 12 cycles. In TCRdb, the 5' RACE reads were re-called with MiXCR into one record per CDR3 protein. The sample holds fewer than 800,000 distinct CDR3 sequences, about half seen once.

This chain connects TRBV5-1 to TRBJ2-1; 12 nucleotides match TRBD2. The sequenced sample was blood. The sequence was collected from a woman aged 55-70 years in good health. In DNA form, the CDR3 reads TGCGTCAGCAGCCGGACTAGCGGGAATCTTGAGCAGTTCTTC. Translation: CVSSRTSGNLEQFF.